This T cell receptor (beta chain) was obtained from a study of spatial heterogeneity in lung cancer. Study details: Those follow-up PBMC samples that were available underwent sequencing, at a median interval of approximately 22 months following resection. The study observed each unique TCR and UMI combination more than ten times on average in raw reads.

This clonotype was found a few times. Its antigen remains unidentified. Study findings and constraints: At tumor resection, ubiquitous expanded TCRs were detected in blood more often than later.

Indicated time point: blood at routine non-recurrence follow-up after resection. TCRs were sequenced from unsorted whole RNA of tumor, nontumor lung or PBMC. TCRdb itself ran the 5' RACE reads through MiXCR, one entry per CDR3 protein. The sample carries more than 75,000 distinct CDR3 sequences, just under 20% recorded once. The germline CDR1 and CDR2 sequences are LNHDA and SQIVND (reference sequence). Trimming removed 9 bases at V and 5 bases at J, with 25 bases between. The CDR3 is made up of 16 amino acids. The sequence derives from a male donor with early-stage non-small cell lung cancer. Material: PBMCs, obtained at follow-up. The chain joins TRBV19 to TRBJ1-2; a weak D match, TRBD1 (5 bases). The CDR3 loop is CASSNLRDPESYGYTF. The CDR3 DNA reads as TGTGCCAGCTCGAACCTCCGGGACCCTGAGAGTTATGGCTACACCTTC.